This T cell receptor (beta chain) was profiled in a study of shared clonotypes between healthy human individuals. Study-wide results and caveats: The expectation was that sequencing depth would affect clonotype sharing among donors. Larger estimated richness was generally seen in naive subsets than in memory subsets.

CDR3 length equals 20 residues. Looked up from germline, CDR1 is MGHRA and CDR2 is YSYEKL. Trimming removed 0 bases at V and 1 base at J, with 22 bases between. TCRdb's copy holds only in-frame clones and misses some; the assay was immunoSEQ multiplex PCR. In the table there are approximately 1.9 million clones, 93% of which are singletons. As regards this clone: Its antigen remains unidentified.

Naive CD8 cells comprised CD45RO-negative, CCR7-positively selected cells, excluding terminally differentiated effector memory CD45RA+ cells. Adults of Caucasian background living in Nashville, Tennessee made up all donors. The sequence was obtained from a man aged 18 to 30 in good health. Some clones in this sample may be carry-over from other donors' samples. The chain carries TRBV4-1 and TRBJ2-1; D assignment may be TRBD1 or TRBD2 (5 bases each). Material for sequencing was naive CD8+ T cells from PBMCs. CDR3 protein: CASSQEGVTGTKGSYNEQFF. CDR3 nucleotides: TGCGCCAGCAGCCAAGAGGGCGTCACGGGAACAAAGGGGTCCTACAATGAGCAGTTCTTC.